This T cell receptor beta chain appears in the sequencing data of a study of regulatory T cells in long-lasting Graves disease. Study as a whole: Persistent Graves' disease meant over 5 years of antithyroid drugs with positive TSH receptor antibodies.

Libraries of TCR beta came from iRepertoire HTBI primers plus Arm-PCR of CDR3 regions. TCRdb ran MiXCR on the multiplex PCR reads and lists one entry per CDR3 protein. The repertoire holds some 440,000 distinct CDR3 sequences, with roughly 20% as singletons. CDR3 length equals 15 residues. The V segment lost 3 bases and the J segment 3 bases; nucleotides outside the gene matches: 11. Germline V gene sequence: CDR1 DFQATT, CDR2 SNEGSKA (reference sequence). With regard to this clonotype: No antigen is known for it.

Points from the study as a whole: There were preferences for TRBV28, TRBJ1-2 and TRBJ2-5 in persistent disease. Compared with new cases, persistent Graves' patients showed reduced TCR diversity.

Stated time point: persistent/refractory GD, antithyroid drugs over 5 years with positive TRAb. After RNA was extracted from PBMCs, the TCR library was made from it. Source: peripheral blood mononuclear cells (PBMCs), taken when the disease was refractory, from a patient treated with antithyroid drugs. This clonotype was obtained from a female donor with Graves disease. The V call is TRBV20-1, the J call TRBJ2-7, with 7 bases matching TRBD2. CDR3 amino acids: CSASALGREYYEQYF. The CDR3 nucleotides read TGCAGTGCTAGTGCCTTGGGGCGGGAGTACTACGAGCAGTACTTC.